Included here is one T cell receptor beta chain sequence, with context. Its target antigen remains unknown. Per-base qualities were not stored, and no clone one base away is much larger. The collaborating institutions used their own protocols to collect whole blood in K2EDTA tubes. For TCRbeta analysis, collaborators shipped samples as frozen whole blood, isolated PBMCs, or DNA extracted from either of those sample types. Trimming costs V 0 bases and J 3 bases, and their ends lie 13 bases apart. Its CDR3 holds 15 amino acids, cysteine through phenylalanine. Here the CDR3 DNA is all that survives: 45 bases in frame from base 1. Reading the germline V gene (reference sequence) gives CDR1 SGHKS and CDR2 YYEKEE. This sample is part of a study of blood T cell repertoires in COVID-19 (TCRdb year 2020). About the study as a whole: The collaborator samples originated in the United States, Italy and Spain and spanned the acute and convalescent phases of COVID-19. The material from the prospective study consisted of cDNA or gDNA derived from T cells, B-cell-depleted T cells, or PBMCs. Deeply sampled blood TCRbeta repertoires from subjects exposed to, actively infected with, or recovered from COVID-19 were included in the dataset. A freely available public database, intended as a resource for researchers studying the immune response to SARS-CoV-2, is where the repertoires were released. Samples came from the ongoing ImmuneRACE study (first 160 participants) plus 1,254 subjects from 6 global collaborators. Nearly every sample came with metadata listing a de-identified subject ID, COVID-19 status, age in years and sex. HLA class I and class II types, where available, came from metadata supplied by the sample provider rather than from assay-based typing. Beyond this particular receptor, the publication reports: How much clinical and demographic metadata was included differed by source and by participant, and the metadata was provided uncurated.

TCRbeta CDR3 regions were amplified from genomic DNA using the immunoSEQ Assay, a bias-controlled multiplex PCR. Per the source publication's procedure: The number of nucleated cells in each sample was estimated from the amplification of reference gene primers within the assay. To quantify the absolute abundance of each unique TCRbeta CDR3 rearrangement, sequence reads were collapsed and filtered. For each sample, productive Simpson clonality was calculated as the square root of Simpson's diversity index over productive rearrangements. In TCRdb, the immuneACCESS table is reduced to in-frame sequences with V and J assigned. These tables do not hold every clone; where another copy was compared, an unresolved V gene accounts for under half, and the others remain unexplained. V and J calls and clone size come straight from that table; D and trimming were deduced from the DNA. The sample has about half a million clones on record, 70% to 90% of them singletons. About 3% of the sample comes from the top ten.

The TCR comes from a human donor in a cohort sampled during active COVID-19. Rearrangement joined TRBV5-5 to TRBJ2-7; the D gene is possibly TRBD2, with 6 bases matching. Sequencing input: peripheral blood. The sequence in DNA is TGTGCCAGCAGCTTGGTCGAGCGGGCCGACTACGAGCAGTACTTC. This is translated as CASSLVERADYEQYF.